This T cell receptor beta chain was identified in a study of radiotherapy plus CTLA-4 blockade in lung cancer. Profiling relied on immunoSEQ multiplex PCR, and the TCRdb table lists in-frame clones only, not all of them. This table holds about 50,000 clones, around 73% found once. Material: peripheral blood, obtained from a patient treated with radiotherapy plus ipilimumab. The clonotype was recovered from a human donor with non-small cell lung cancer who had a complete response to radiotherapy plus ipilimumab.

The CDR3 sequence: CASRGGGSDYGYTF. The CDR3 DNA reads TGTGCCAGCAGAGGGGGGGGCTCTGACTATGGCTACACCTTC. The V and J genes are TRBV6-5 and TRBJ1-2; possible D gene TRBD1, 6 bases. CDR1 and CDR2 from the germline V gene are MNHEY and SVGAGI. This CDR3 region has 14 residues. Trimming left V 6 bases short and J 3 bases short, with 14 bases between.